Presented here are 13 T cell receptor beta chains from one specimen sequenced in a study of blood T cell repertoires in COVID-19 (dated by TCRdb to 2018 to 2021). The method was the immunoSEQ multiplex PCR assay. What TCRdb holds here is the immuneACCESS table cut down to in-frame rearrangements. Part of the clones is not present; checked against another copy, under half of the missing clones reflect an unresolved V gene, and the others are unexplained. The sample has roughly 290,000 clones on record, 87% of them singletons. Under 7% of the sample belongs to the ten largest clones. Sequencing was done on a sample of PBMCs or T cells enriched from blood (not recorded which). These receptors originate from a woman aged 40 to 50 who had recovered from COVID-19.

The J gene is TRBJ1-5, the V gene TRBV30; 9 nucleotides align to TRBD1. Looked up from germline, CDR1 is GTSNPN and CDR2 is SVGIG (reference sequence). V was clipped by 2 bases and J by 8 bases; unmatched bases: 13. This CDR3 spans 16 amino acids. The CDR3 DNA follows: TGTGCCTGGAGTCCTCCGGGACAGGGAACTCGGGAGCCCCAGCATTTT. Translated, it gives CAWSPPGQGTREPQHF.

V usage is TRBV2 and J usage is TRBJ2-7; D is perhaps TRBD1 (6 bases). V shed 3 bases and J shed 6 bases, with 15 bases lying between them. Per germline, CDR1 SNHLY and CDR2 FYNNEI. This CDR3 spans 14 amino acids. The CDR3: CASSDGLRGGEQYF. The CDR3 DNA sequence: TGTGCCAGCAGTGATGGGCTGCGAGGGGGCGAGCAGTACTTC. Together with reference TRBV2 and TRBJ2-7, the CDR3 gives the full variable domain: EPEVTQTPSHQVTQMGQEVILRCVPISNHLYFYWYRQILGQKVEFLVSFYNNEISEKSEIFDDQFSVERPDGSNFTLKIRSTKLEDSAMYFCASSDGLRGGEQYFGPGTRLTVT.

The chain carries TRBV28 and TRBJ2-7, with 12 nucleotides matching TRBD2. The CDR3 loop spans 19 amino acids. The trim removed 8 bases at V and 3 bases at J, leaving 20 bases unmatched. Looked up from germline, CDR1 is MDHEN and CDR2 is SYDVKM. The CDR3 loop is CASRPRLAGDLRPFYEQYF. CDR3 in DNA: TGTGCCAGCCGTCCTAGACTAGCGGGAGACCTCCGCCCTTTCTACGAGCAGTACTTC.

The CDR3 coding sequence is TGTGCCAGCAGTTTAACAGGGGTGCGGGTGAATTCACCCCTCCACTTT. Translated: CASSLTGVRVNSPLHF. This chain connects TRBV27 to TRBJ1-6, with 7 positions matching TRBD1. The germline CDR1 and CDR2 sequences are MNHEY and SMNVEV (reference sequence). V lost 2 bases to trimming and J lost 7 bases; unmatched junction nucleotides: 8. The CDR3 is 16 amino acids.

CDR3 in amino acids: CASSLTPTAEQYF. The CDR3 DNA reads TGTGCCAGCAGTTTAACGCCCACAGCCGAGCAGTACTTC. The rearrangement uses TRBV12-3 or TRBV12-4 and TRBJ2-7; D uncertain. Trimming took off 2 bases at V and 6 bases at J, with 11 bases between the two ends. This CDR3 has 13 residues.

This clone has just a few counts. J is TRBJ1-5 and V is TRBV28, with a weak D call TRBD1 (5 bases). From germline, CDR1 is MDHEN and CDR2 SYDVKM. The CDR3 length is 16 residues. The germline V and J ends were trimmed by 6 bases and 4 bases, with 19 bases remaining between them. CDR3 in amino acids: CASSTTFGTQNQPQHF. CDR3 nucleotides: TGTGCCAGCAGCACTACGTTCGGGACTCAGAATCAGCCCCAGCATTTT.

This clone has only one observation. The V and J genes are TRBV5-1 and TRBJ2-1; D not certain. The length of the CDR3 is 13 residues. V dropped 1 base and J dropped 6 bases, with 8 bases sitting between them. Germline CDR1 reads SGHRS; CDR2 reads YFSETQ. The DNA of the CDR3 is TGCGCCAGCAGCTTGTCCAGTTCCAATGAGCAGTTCTTC. This sequence encodes CASSLSSSNEQFF.

The genes are TRBV19 and TRBJ1-4; 7 bases fit TRBD1. V lost 7 bases and J lost 5; bases outside the gene matches: 4. The CDR3 runs 13 residues. The germline V gene has CDR1 LNHDA and CDR2 SQIVND (reference sequence). The CDR3 DNA sequence: TGTGCCAGTACGACAGGGTGGAATGAAAAACTGTTTTTT. Protein product: CASTTGWNEKLFF.

This chain joins TRBV19 and TRBJ2-7; a weak D match, TRBD1 (6 bases). V was pared by 5 bases and J by 3 bases, with 11 bases between. The CDR3 is made up of 13 amino acids. Germline V CDR1 and CDR2: LNHDA, SQIVND (reference sequence). The CDR3 here is CASSVYRDYEQYF. DNA of the CDR3: TGTGCCAGTAGTGTCTACAGGGACTACGAGCAGTACTTC.

This clone was seen once. The chain uses TRBV5-6 and TRBJ2-5, with D tentatively TRBD1 (6 bases). Per the germline V gene, CDR1 is SGHDT and CDR2 is YYEEEE. The CDR3 is made up of 15 amino acids. V lost 4 bases to trimming and J lost 1 base, with 14 bases between them. CDR3 loop: CASSLVGASQETQYF. The CDR3 DNA follows: TGTGCCAGCAGCCTGGTGGGGGCCAGCCAAGAGACCCAGTACTTC.

The chain joins TRBV7-2 to TRBJ2-7; 8 nucleotides align to TRBD2. This CDR3 spans 15 amino acids. V was pared by 6 bases and J by 1 base, with 8 bases of the junction left unmatched. CDR1 and CDR2 (germline): SGHTA, FQGNSA. The CDR3 reads CASRLREGLSYEQYF. The CDR3 DNA sequence: TGTGCCAGCAGACTCCGGGAGGGGTTGTCCTACGAGCAGTACTTC.

The table lists this clone with a count of one. The V call is TRBV5-5, the J call TRBJ1-1; D remains ambiguous. The CDR3 length is 13 residues. Trimming left V 4 bases short and J 1 base short, with 8 bases between. Germline V gives CDR1 SGHKS, CDR2 YYEKEE (reference sequence). The CDR3 sequence is CASSGNWNTEAFF. The DNA of the CDR3 is TGTGCCAGCAGCGGTAACTGGAACACTGAAGCTTTCTTT.

The chain recombines TRBV6-5 with TRBJ2-1, with D possibly being TRBD1 (7 bases). The CDR3 is 15 amino acids. CDR1 and CDR2 (germline): MNHEY, SVGAGI. Trimming took off 2 bases at V and 7 bases at J, with 15 bases between the two ends. In DNA form, the CDR3 reads TGTGCCAGCAGTTACCTTGGGGCAGGGGGGAATGAGCAGTTCTTC. Its translation is CASSYLGAGGNEQFF.